The 2 T cell receptor beta chains below all came from one sample that was sequenced in a study of blood T cell repertoires in COVID-19. Produced via immunoSEQ multiplex PCR; TCRdb's table is partial and in-frame only. The sample has more than 85,000 clones, roughly 82% seen once. Specimen: peripheral blood. All receptors come from an elderly man with acute or convalescent COVID-19.

V usage is TRBV9 and J usage is TRBJ1-1; D is unclear. The CDR3 totals 15 residues. Germline V lookup: CDR1 SGDLS, CDR2 YYNGEE. V gave up 1 base and J gave up 0 bases, with 10 bases separating them. The CDR3 DNA sequence: TGTGCCAGCAGCGTATCCCAGCGTCTGAACACTGAAGCTTTCTTT. It encodes CASSVSQRLNTEAFF. The variable domain in full, completed from reference TRBV9 and TRBJ1-1, reads DSGVTQTPKHLITATGQRVTLRCSPRSGDLSVYWYQQSLDQGLQFLIQYYNGEERAKGNILERFSAQQFPDLHSELNLSSLELGDSALYFCASSVSQRLNTEAFFGQGTRLTVV.

The gene calls are TRBV5-1 and TRBJ2-3; D possibly corresponds to TRBD1 (7 bases). The CDR3 runs 15 residues. Germline lookup yields CDR1 SGHRS and CDR2 YFSETQ. Trimming shortened V by 0 bases and J by 3 bases, and 11 bases separated the two germline ends. The CDR3 DNA sequence: TGCGCCAGCAGCTTGGCGCCAGGGGGGACAGATACGCAGTATTTT. Translated, it gives CASSLAPGGTDTQYF. The full variable domain, completed using reference TRBV5-1 and TRBJ2-3, is KAGVTQTPRYLIKTRGQQVTLSCSPISGHRSVSWYQQTPGQGLQFLFEYFSETQRNKGNFPGRFSGRQFSNSRSEMNVSTLELGDSALYLCASSLAPGGTDTQYFGPGTRLTVL.